What follows are 2 T cell receptor beta chains derived from one specimen sequenced in a study of blood T cells in healthy people across ages. Together with a sample-barcoded 5' primer, a J-beta primer mix was included in a second PCR lasting roughly 6 to 12 cycles. TCRdb processed the 5' RACE reads anew with MiXCR; each CDR3 protein has one entry. Among about 1.5 million distinct CDR3 sequences, 42% were seen once, and the ten largest hold over 3.5%. The sample taken for sequencing was blood. Receptor source: a woman aged 18 to 35 in good health.

The rearrangement joins TRBV20-1 to TRBJ2-1; 9 bases are shared with TRBD1. V lost 4 bases to trimming and J lost 14 bases; unmatched junction nucleotides: 18. CDR1 is DFQATT and CDR2 is SNEGSKA in the germline V gene (reference sequence). The length of the CDR3 is 15 residues. This CDR3 is CSAKTGGARWTAKFF. CDR3 coding DNA: TGCAGTGCTAAAACAGGGGGCGCGCGGTGGACGGCAAAGTTCTTC.

The chain couples TRBV20-1 to TRBJ2-1; 7 positions agree with TRBD1. V dropped 6 bases and J dropped 6; count of bases not matched to a gene: 8. Germline CDR1 DFQATT, CDR2 SNEGSKA (reference sequence). This CDR3 is built from 13 residues. CDR3 amino acids: CSALLRQGNEQFF. CDR3 bases: TGCAGTGCCCTACTGCGACAGGGCAATGAGCAGTTCTTC.